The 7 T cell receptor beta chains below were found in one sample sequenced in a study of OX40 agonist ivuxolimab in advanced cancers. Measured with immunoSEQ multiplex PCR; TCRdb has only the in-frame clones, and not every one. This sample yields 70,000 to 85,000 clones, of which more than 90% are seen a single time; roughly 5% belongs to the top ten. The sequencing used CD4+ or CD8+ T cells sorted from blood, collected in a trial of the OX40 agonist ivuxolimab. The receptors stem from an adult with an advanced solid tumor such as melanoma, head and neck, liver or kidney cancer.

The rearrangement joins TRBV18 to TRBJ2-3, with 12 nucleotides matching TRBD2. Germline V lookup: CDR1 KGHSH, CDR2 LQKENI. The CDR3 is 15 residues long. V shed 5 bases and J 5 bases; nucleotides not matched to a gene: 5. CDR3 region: CASSELAGGGDTQYF. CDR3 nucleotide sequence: TGTGCCAGCTCAGAACTAGCGGGAGGAGGAGATACGCAGTATTTT.

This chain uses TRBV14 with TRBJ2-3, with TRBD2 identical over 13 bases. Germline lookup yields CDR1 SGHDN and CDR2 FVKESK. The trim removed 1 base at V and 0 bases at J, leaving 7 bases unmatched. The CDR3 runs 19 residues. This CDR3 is CASSQVRTSGRPSTDTQYF. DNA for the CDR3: TGTGCCAGCAGCCAAGTTAGGACTAGCGGGAGACCCAGCACAGATACGCAGTATTTT.

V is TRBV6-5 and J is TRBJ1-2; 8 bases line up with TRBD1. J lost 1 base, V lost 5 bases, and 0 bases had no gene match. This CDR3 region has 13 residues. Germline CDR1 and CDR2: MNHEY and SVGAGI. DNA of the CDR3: TGTGCCAGCAGTGGACAGGGTAACTATGGCTACACCTTC. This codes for CASSGQGNYGYTF.

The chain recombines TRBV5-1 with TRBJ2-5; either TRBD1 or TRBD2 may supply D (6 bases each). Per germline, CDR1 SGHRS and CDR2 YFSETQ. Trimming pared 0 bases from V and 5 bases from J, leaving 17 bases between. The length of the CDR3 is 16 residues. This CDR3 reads CASSLAGGRMGETQYF. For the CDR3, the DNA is TGCGCCAGCAGCTTGGCCGGGGGCCGTATGGGTGAGACCCAGTACTTC.

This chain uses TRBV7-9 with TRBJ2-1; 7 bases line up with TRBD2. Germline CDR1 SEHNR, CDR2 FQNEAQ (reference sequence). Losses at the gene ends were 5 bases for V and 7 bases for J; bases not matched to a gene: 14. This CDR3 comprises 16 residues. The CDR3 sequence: CASSLRDYGFGNEQFF. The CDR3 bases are TGTGCCAGCAGCCTACGGGACTATGGGTTTGGGAATGAGCAGTTCTTC.

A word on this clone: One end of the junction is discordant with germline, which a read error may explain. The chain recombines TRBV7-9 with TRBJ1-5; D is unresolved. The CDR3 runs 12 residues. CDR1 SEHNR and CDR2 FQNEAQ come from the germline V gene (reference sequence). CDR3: CASSAVDGVVNF. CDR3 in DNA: TGTGCCAGCAGCGCCGTGGACGGAGTGGTAAATTTT.

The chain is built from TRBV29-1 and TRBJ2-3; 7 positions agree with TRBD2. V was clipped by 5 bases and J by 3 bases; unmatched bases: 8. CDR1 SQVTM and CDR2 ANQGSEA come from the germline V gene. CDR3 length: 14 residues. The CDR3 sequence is CSVRLAGVTDTQYF. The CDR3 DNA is TGCAGCGTTCGACTTGCGGGAGTAACAGATACGCAGTATTTT.